This is a list of T cell receptor beta chains from one sample in a study of T-cell memory formation after mild COVID-19. TCRdb processed the 5' RACE reads anew with MiXCR; each CDR3 protein has one entry. The table includes 110,000 to 150,000 distinct CDR3 sequences, 14% to 15% detected once. Sequenced sample: PBMCs or a T cell subset sorted from them (not recorded which). Source of these receptors: an adult woman who had mild COVID-19 (a few samples of this study predate the infection). Cell type and time point are not known. Each CDR3 is given with its conserved first and last residue. The order of the fields is CDR3 DNA, CDR3 protein, clone size, J gene, V gene, D gene. The D gene is left open where the match is weak. Clone sizes are given selectively: once, few, many, or a class where the clone is expanded.

DNA: TGCGCCAGCTTCAGCTCCTACGAGCAGTACTTC
CDR3: CASFSSYEQYF
size: .
J: TRBJ2-7
V: TRBV5-1
D: .

DNA: TGTGCCACCAGTGACCCGGAGGGGCGAGGTGATGGCTACACCTTC
CDR3: CATSDPEGRGDGYTF
size: .
J: TRBJ1-2
V: TRBV24-1
D: .

DNA: TGCAGCGTTGGGGGGGACAGGAGTAGCTCCTACGAGCAGTACTTC
CDR3: CSVGGDRSSSYEQYF
size: .
J: TRBJ2-7
V: TRBV29-1
D: TRBD1

DNA: TGTGCCAGCAGCTTAGTCGGCGGAGTGCATCCTTACGAGCAGTACTTC
CDR3: CASSLVGGVHPYEQYF
size: few
J: TRBJ2-7
V: TRBV13
D: .

DNA: TGTGCCAGCAGTTTAAGGACAGGGGGGGGTTATGGCTACACCTTC
CDR3: CASSLRTGGGYGYTF
size: few
J: TRBJ1-2
V: TRBV27
D: TRBD1

DNA: TGCGCCAGCAGCTTGGTCGGTGCGTGGGAGGATACCTATGGCTACACCTTC
CDR3: CASSLVGAWEDTYGYTF
size: .
J: TRBJ1-2
V: TRBV5-1
D: .

DNA: TGTGCCAGCAGTGAAGGGGACAGGGGGCCTTACAATGAGCAGTTCTTC
CDR3: CASSEGDRGPYNEQFF
size: few
J: TRBJ2-1
V: TRBV2
D: TRBD1

DNA: TGCAGCGTTGAAATTCTTACTACCGGGCTCTACGAGCAGTACTTC
CDR3: CSVEILTTGLYEQYF
size: many
J: TRBJ2-7
V: TRBV29-1
D: .

DNA: TGTGCCAGCGCAACCCCCGGTTGGAACACTGAAGCTTTCTTT
CDR3: CASATPGWNTEAFF
size: .
J: TRBJ1-1
V: TRBV7-9
D: .

DNA: TGTGCCAGCAGTGAGACGCAATTCAATGAGCAGTTCTTC
CDR3: CASSETQFNEQFF
size: few
J: TRBJ2-1
V: TRBV6-4
D: .

DNA: TGTGCCAGCAGCTTAGTACAGGGTGGGACTGAAGCTTTCTTT
CDR3: CASSLVQGGTEAFF
size: .
J: TRBJ1-1
V: TRBV11-1
D: .

DNA: TGTGCCAGCAGTTTCCCTAATCAAGGGCAGTTCTTC
CDR3: CASSFPNQGQFF
size: few
J: TRBJ2-1
V: TRBV27
D: .

DNA: TGTGCCAGCAGCCAGAACGCGTACCCCAGGGGGCTTGAAGCTTTCTTT
CDR3: CASSQNAYPRGLEAFF
size: few
J: TRBJ1-1
V: TRBV7-8
D: TRBD1

DNA: TGTGCCAGCAGTCCCGAAGGAAGGATCTATGGCTACACCTTC
CDR3: CASSPEGRIYGYTF
size: few
J: TRBJ1-2
V: TRBV12-3/TRBV12-4
D: .

DNA: TGCGCCAGCAGCGTAGCCGGGACTAGCGGATCCTCGGGTGAGCAGTTCTTC
CDR3: CASSVAGTSGSSGEQFF
size: .
J: TRBJ2-1
V: TRBV5-1
D: TRBD2

DNA: TGTGCCAGCAGTTTTGAGCTGGGACCCTTGGAAGAGATAAACACTGAAGCTTTCTTT
CDR3: CASSFELGPLEEINTEAFF
size: .
J: TRBJ1-1
V: TRBV12-3/TRBV12-4
D: .

DNA: TGTGCCTGGACGGACGATAGCAATCAGCCCCAGCATTTT
CDR3: CAWTDDSNQPQHF
size: .
J: TRBJ1-5
V: TRBV30
D: .

DNA: TGTGCCAGCTTGGGCGAAGGGGAAAAGTACACCGGGGAGCTGTTTTTT
CDR3: CASLGEGEKYTGELFF
size: .
J: TRBJ2-2
V: TRBV7-9
D: .

DNA: TGCGCCAGCAGCTTGGGGGGCCTTCTAGATGAGCAGTTCTTC
CDR3: CASSLGGLLDEQFF
size: many
J: TRBJ2-1
V: TRBV5-1
D: .

DNA: TGTGCCAGCAGCAAAGATGGACTAGCGGGGGGCCAGGGCTCCTACAATGAGCAGTTCTTC
CDR3: CASSKDGLAGGQGSYNEQFF
size: few
J: TRBJ2-1
V: TRBV21-1
D: .

DNA: TGTGCCAGCAGCATAATAGACAATGAGCAGTTCTTC
CDR3: CASSIIDNEQFF
size: .
J: TRBJ2-1
V: TRBV7-9
D: .

DNA: TGTGCCACCAGCCAGAGGGTCGGACTAGCGAACACCGGGGAGCTGTTTTTT
CDR3: CATSQRVGLANTGELFF
size: .
J: TRBJ2-2
V: TRBV15
D: TRBD2

DNA: TGCGCCAGCAGTCACGCCGGAGGCTCTGGGGCCAACGTCCTGACTTTC
CDR3: CASSHAGGSGANVLTF
size: few
J: TRBJ2-6
V: TRBV23-1
D: .

DNA: TGTGCCAGCAGCTTAGCACTAGCGTGGGGTGAGCAGTTCTTC
CDR3: CASSLALAWGEQFF
size: .
J: TRBJ2-1
V: TRBV11-2
D: TRBD2

DNA: TGTGCCAGCAGAACAACTAGGGTCGGGGAGCTGTTTTTT
CDR3: CASRTTRVGELFF
size: few
J: TRBJ2-2
V: TRBV27
D: .

DNA: TGTGCCAGCAGTCCCGGGGCATATAGCAATCAGCCCCAGCATTTT
CDR3: CASSPGAYSNQPQHF
size: many
J: TRBJ1-5
V: TRBV12-3/TRBV12-4
D: .

DNA: TGTGCCAGCAGTGAAGAGGTCGGAAACACCATATATTTT
CDR3: CASSEEVGNTIYF
size: few
J: TRBJ1-3
V: TRBV25-1
D: .

DNA: TGTGCCAGCAGTACCGGGGGATCCTTTTATAGCAATCAGCCCCAGCATTTT
CDR3: CASSTGGSFYSNQPQHF
size: few
J: TRBJ1-5
V: TRBV7-8
D: .

DNA: TGCGCCAGCAGCCAAGATGGCACAGGGAACACTGAAGCTTTCTTT
CDR3: CASSQDGTGNTEAFF
size: .
J: TRBJ1-1
V: TRBV4-3
D: .

DNA: TGCAGTGCTAGAGAATCGGGGGCGATTAGCAATCAGCCCCAGCATTTT
CDR3: CSARESGAISNQPQHF
size: few
J: TRBJ1-5
V: TRBV20-1
D: .

DNA: TGTGCCAGCAGCGAAACCGGGACAGGCTATGGCTACACCTTC
CDR3: CASSETGTGYGYTF
size: .
J: TRBJ1-2
V: TRBV7-9
D: TRBD1

DNA: TGCAGCGTTGACCGCCCCGGACAGGGTCGGTACGAGCAGTACTTC
CDR3: CSVDRPGQGRYEQYF
size: .
J: TRBJ2-7
V: TRBV29-1
D: TRBD1

DNA: TGTGCCAGCAGCTCCCCGGGACAGGGCTCTGGAAACACCATATATTTT
CDR3: CASSSPGQGSGNTIYF
size: .
J: TRBJ1-3
V: TRBV13
D: TRBD1

DNA: TGTGCCAGCAGCTGGAGTTCCAGTAACACCGGGGAGCTGTTTTTT
CDR3: CASSWSSSNTGELFF
size: .
J: TRBJ2-2
V: TRBV7-8
D: .

DNA: TGTGCCAGCAGTTTTTTTTCTTTTAGCACAGATACGCAGTATTTT
CDR3: CASSFFSFSTDTQYF
size: .
J: TRBJ2-3
V: TRBV27
D: .

DNA: TGTGCCAGCAGCCCATCGGGTTGGGGGGGCTACAATGAGCAGTTCTTC
CDR3: CASSPSGWGGYNEQFF
size: .
J: TRBJ2-1
V: TRBV9
D: TRBD2

DNA: TGCAGTGCTAGAGATCTGAGGGGACAGGCCTACGAGCAGTACTTC
CDR3: CSARDLRGQAYEQYF
size: .
J: TRBJ2-7
V: TRBV20-1
D: TRBD1

DNA: TGCGCCAGCAGCCAAGAAGAAGCTAGCGGGATCTACAATGAGCAGTTCTTC
CDR3: CASSQEEASGIYNEQFF
size: .
J: TRBJ2-1
V: TRBV4-1
D: TRBD2

DNA: TGTGCCAGGAACCTTTCCCCGGGACTAGCGGGGGACCATAGCACAGATACGCAGTATTTT
CDR3: CARNLSPGLAGDHSTDTQYF
size: few
J: TRBJ2-3
V: TRBV2
D: TRBD2

DNA: TGTGCCAGCACCCAGGCGGGACCTACAGATACGCAGTATTTT
CDR3: CASTQAGPTDTQYF
size: few
J: TRBJ2-3
V: TRBV13
D: .

DNA: TGTGCCAGCAGCACCCTCCCCGGGACAGCTAATGAAAAACTGTTTTTT
CDR3: CASSTLPGTANEKLFF
size: .
J: TRBJ1-4
V: TRBV7-6
D: TRBD1